The 6 T cell receptor beta chains presented below share a single source sample, sequenced in a study of PD-1 blockade in classical Hodgkin lymphoma. Regarding time point: cycle 4 day 1 (C4D1), after more than five weeks of nivolumab. Relapses following autologous stem cell transplantation were seen in all patients, with brentuximab vedotin exposure varying. The authors purified CD4+ T cells from thawed PBMCs by magnetic negative selection. The protocol was immunoSEQ multiplex PCR, while the TCRdb copy is restricted to in-frame clones and leaves out a portion. The table includes tens of thousands of clones, about 88% detected once. Sequenced material: CD4+ T cells from blood, taken before the fourth cycle of nivolumab. All receptors derive from a human donor with classical Hodgkin lymphoma.

The DNA of the CDR3 is TGTGCCAGCAGCCAAGCCCACCACAACTATGGCTACACCTTC. Amino acid sequence: CASSQAHHNYGYTF. The chain carries TRBV14 and TRBJ1-2; the D is unclear. The V gene lost 1 base and the J gene lost 2 bases, with 8 bases spanning the gap. Germline CDR1 SGHDN, CDR2 FVKESK. The CDR3 has 14 amino acids.

The chain uses TRBV28 and TRBJ2-5; D may match TRBD1 or TRBD2 (5 bases each). There are 13 residues in the CDR3. Germline V gene data show CDR1 as MDHEN and CDR2 as SYDVKM. Between the trimmed V and J ends, which lost 5 bases and 5 bases, there was a span of 12 bases. The CDR3 loop reads CASSQGREETQYF. CDR3 sequence (DNA): TGTGCCAGCAGTCAGGGACGAGAGGAGACCCAGTACTTC.

The V call is TRBV10-3, the J call TRBJ2-1, with D possibly matching TRBD2 (6 bases). The CDR3 totals 14 residues. V was cut by 4 bases and J by 6 bases, with 13 bases left in between. Germline V gives CDR1 ENHRY, CDR2 SYGVKD. The CDR3 loop reads CAISGGRLSNEQFF. The CDR3 DNA sequence: TGTGCCATCAGTGGGGGGAGGCTGAGCAATGAGCAGTTCTTC.

Points on this clone: The junction and the germline gene differ at one end; a read error may be behind it. The rearrangement links TRBV4-2 to TRBJ2-3; D not certain. The CDR3 consists of 15 residues. In germline, CDR1 is LGHNA, CDR2 YNFKEQ. CDR3 amino acids: CASSQDADATDMQYF. CDR3 nucleotide sequence: TGTGCCAGCAGCCAAGATGCGGACGCCACAGATATGCAGTATTTT.

The chain carries TRBV19 and TRBJ2-1; 7 positions agree with TRBD1. Germline V gene data show CDR1 as LNHDA and CDR2 as SQIVND (reference sequence). The V and J ends lost 6 bases and 0 bases, in that order; junction bases with no gene match: 2. CDR3 length: 14 amino acids. In DNA, the CDR3 is TGTGCCAGTAGGGGGACAGCCTCCTACAATGAGCAGTTCTTC. Encoded protein: CASRGTASYNEQFF.

This rearrangement joins TRBV10-3 to TRBJ2-1, with D uncertain. CDR3 length: 13 residues. V lost 0 bases, J lost 8 bases, and 8 bases lay in between. Germline V gives CDR1 ENHRY, CDR2 SYGVKD. The CDR3 reads CAISESKLDEQFF. CDR3 nucleotides: TGTGCCATCAGTGAGTCAAAGTTGGATGAGCAGTTCTTC.